This T cell receptor (beta chain) derives from a study of blood T cell repertoires in COVID-19. Study-level information: Samples taken during acute and convalescent COVID-19 were collected in the United States, Italy and Spain. T cells, B-cell-depleted T cells, or PBMCs supplied cDNA or gDNA.

Original methodology: Cell counts per sample came from amplifying reference gene primers. This table comes from immunoSEQ multiplex PCR, and its TCRdb copy is limited to in-frame clones, with some not included. Clonal size and the V and J genes are those of that table, whereas D and trimming came from the DNA. The top ten hold roughly 4% of the sample, which has around 110,000 clones, 80% to 85% seen once. The material sequenced was peripheral blood. The receptor's source is a man between 65 and 79 years old with acute or convalescent COVID-19.

In DNA, the CDR3 is TGTGCCAGCTCACCACCAAGGGCAGGGGGCACAGATACGCAGTATTTT. It yields the protein CASSPPRAGGTDTQYF. V is TRBV18 and J is TRBJ2-3; possible D gene TRBD1, 6 bases. Germline-derived CDR1 and CDR2 are KGHSH and LQKENI. With 0 bases removed from V and 1 base from J, the gap between germline ends came to 11 bases. CDR3 size: 16 residues.